These T cell receptor beta chains were read from a single sample in a study of T-cell reconstitution after alpha-beta-depleted transplantation in children. In TCRdb, the PCR reads were re-called with MiXCR into one record per CDR3 protein. The sample consists of roughly 190,000 distinct CDR3 sequences, roughly 14% of them appearing once. The material sequenced was PBMCs from the stem cell graft donor, taken from the stem cell graft. The receptor source for this set is a human donor who donated a stem cell graft to a child with acute lymphoblastic leukemia. CDR3s include the opening cysteine and the closing phenylalanine or tryptophan. A D gene is named only where the DNA matches it firmly. Rows give clone size only sometimes, using once, few, many, or a class for an expanded clone.

j_gene: TRBJ2-7
abundance: many
v_gene: TRBV5-1
d_gene: TRBD2
CDR3aa: CASSLSAGVGHEQYF
CDR3nt: TGCGCCAGCAGCCTCAGCGCGGGGGTCGGCCACGAGCAGTACTTC

j_gene: TRBJ1-2
abundance: many
v_gene: TRBV7-6
d_gene: TRBD1
CDR3aa: CASSPGDRALGGYTF
CDR3nt: TGTGCCAGCAGCCCGGGGGACAGGGCTTTGGGTGGCTACACCTTC

j_gene: TRBJ2-7
abundance: many
v_gene: TRBV20-1
d_gene: -
CDR3aa: CSGGQPSSYEQYF
CDR3nt: TGCAGTGGTGGACAGCCGAGCTCCTACGAGCAGTACTTC

j_gene: TRBJ1-1
abundance: -
v_gene: TRBV5-8
d_gene: -
CDR3aa: CASSLGLGSRNTEAFF
CDR3nt: TGTGCCAGCAGCTTAGGACTGGGGAGTAGGAACACTGAAGCTTTCTTT

j_gene: TRBJ2-2
abundance: many
v_gene: TRBV12-3/TRBV12-4
d_gene: TRBD2
CDR3aa: CASRAGGRTGELFF
CDR3nt: TGTGCCAGCAGAGCGGGAGGGCGGACCGGGGAGCTGTTTTTT

j_gene: TRBJ2-5
abundance: many
v_gene: TRBV7-8
d_gene: -
CDR3aa: CASSLAPNSGLYQETQYF
CDR3nt: TGTGCCAGCAGCTTAGCACCGAATTCTGGACTGTACCAAGAGACCCAGTACTTC

j_gene: TRBJ2-5
abundance: many
v_gene: TRBV27
d_gene: TRBD1
CDR3aa: CASSPDRDGTQYF
CDR3nt: TGTGCCAGCAGCCCGGACAGGGACGGGACCCAGTACTTC

j_gene: TRBJ2-7
abundance: many
v_gene: TRBV27
d_gene: -
CDR3aa: CASSLRGTIGETYEQYF
CDR3nt: TGTGCCAGCAGTTTAAGGGGTACAATCGGGGAAACTTACGAGCAGTACTTC

j_gene: TRBJ2-7
abundance: few
v_gene: TRBV7-9
d_gene: TRBD1
CDR3aa: CASSPRQGKGAYEQYF
CDR3nt: TGTGCCAGCAGCCCCCGACAGGGGAAGGGAGCCTACGAGCAGTACTTC

j_gene: TRBJ1-2
abundance: many
v_gene: TRBV30
d_gene: TRBD1
CDR3aa: CAWGQGDGYTF
CDR3nt: TGTGCCTGGGGACAGGGGGACGGCTACACCTTC

j_gene: TRBJ2-2
abundance: many
v_gene: TRBV5-1
d_gene: -
CDR3aa: CASSLVRANTGELFF
CDR3nt: TGCGCCAGCAGCTTAGTCAGGGCGAACACCGGGGAGCTGTTTTTT

j_gene: TRBJ2-3
abundance: many
v_gene: TRBV5-1
d_gene: TRBD2
CDR3aa: CASSVLAGDGTDTQYF
CDR3nt: TGCGCCAGCAGCGTACTAGCGGGAGACGGCACAGATACGCAGTATTTT

j_gene: TRBJ1-6
abundance: many
v_gene: TRBV12-3/TRBV12-4
d_gene: -
CDR3aa: CASSLGGSPLHF
CDR3nt: TGTGCCAGCAGTTTAGGGGGTTCACCCCTCCACTTT

j_gene: TRBJ2-6
abundance: many
v_gene: TRBV27
d_gene: TRBD2
CDR3aa: CASSLLAGGHSGANVLTF
CDR3nt: TGTGCCAGCAGTCTACTAGCGGGAGGCCACTCTGGGGCCAACGTCCTGACTTTC

j_gene: TRBJ2-1
abundance: -
v_gene: TRBV13
d_gene: -
CDR3aa: CAISFDTDNEQFF
CDR3nt: TGTGCCATCAGCTTCGACACCGACAATGAGCAGTTCTTC

j_gene: TRBJ1-3
abundance: few
v_gene: TRBV15
d_gene: -
CDR3aa: CATSTSGNTIYF
CDR3nt: TGTGCCACCAGCACCTCTGGAAACACCATATATTTT

j_gene: TRBJ2-6
abundance: many
v_gene: TRBV7-7
d_gene: TRBD2
CDR3aa: CASRDTSGGNNVLTF
CDR3nt: TGTGCTAGCAGGGATACTAGCGGGGGCAATAACGTCCTGACTTTC

j_gene: TRBJ2-3
abundance: -
v_gene: TRBV7-9
d_gene: -
CDR3aa: CASSYAGTGSDTQYF
CDR3nt: TGTGCCAGCAGCTACGCCGGAACGGGTTCAGATACGCAGTATTTT

j_gene: TRBJ2-7
abundance: many
v_gene: TRBV28
d_gene: -
CDR3aa: CASSSTRRGNSYEQYF
CDR3nt: TGTGCCAGCAGTTCCACGCGGAGGGGCAACTCCTACGAGCAGTACTTC

j_gene: TRBJ2-7
abundance: -
v_gene: TRBV7-8
d_gene: -
CDR3aa: CASSLGAIRYEQYF
CDR3nt: TGTGCCAGCAGCTTAGGGGCTATCCGCTACGAGCAGTACTTC

j_gene: TRBJ1-2
abundance: -
v_gene: TRBV5-1
d_gene: -
CDR3aa: CASSLSAGANYGYTF
CDR3nt: TGCGCCAGCAGCTTATCGGCAGGGGCTAACTATGGCTACACCTTC

j_gene: TRBJ1-3
abundance: many
v_gene: TRBV28
d_gene: -
CDR3aa: CASKPGGSGNTIYF
CDR3nt: TGTGCCAGCAAACCTGGGGGATCCGGAAACACCATATATTTT

j_gene: TRBJ2-1
abundance: many
v_gene: TRBV27
d_gene: -
CDR3aa: CASIGGLDEQFF
CDR3nt: TGTGCCAGCATAGGAGGCCTCGATGAGCAGTTCTTC

j_gene: TRBJ2-4
abundance: many
v_gene: TRBV4-1
d_gene: TRBD1
CDR3aa: CASSPHTRGTGGNIQYF
CDR3nt: TGCGCCAGCAGCCCACATACCCGGGGGACAGGCGGTAACATTCAGTACTTC

j_gene: TRBJ1-5
abundance: many
v_gene: TRBV29-1
d_gene: -
CDR3aa: CSVAQGGSSNQPQHF
CDR3nt: TGCAGCGTTGCCCAGGGCGGGTCGAGCAATCAGCCCCAGCATTTT

j_gene: TRBJ2-2
abundance: many
v_gene: TRBV11-3
d_gene: TRBD2
CDR3aa: CASSSTGTIFTGELFF
CDR3nt: TGTGCCAGCAGCTCTACCGGGACTATCTTCACCGGGGAGCTGTTTTTT

j_gene: TRBJ2-1
abundance: few
v_gene: TRBV5-1
d_gene: TRBD2
CDR3aa: CASSTPVREGLNEQFF
CDR3nt: TGCGCCAGCAGCACCCCCGTCCGGGAGGGCTTGAATGAGCAGTTCTTC

j_gene: TRBJ2-7
abundance: many
v_gene: TRBV7-2
d_gene: -
CDR3aa: CASSSGVVIYEQYF
CDR3nt: TGTGCCAGCAGCTCCGGCGTGGTAATCTACGAGCAGTACTTC

j_gene: TRBJ2-3
abundance: many
v_gene: TRBV5-1
d_gene: TRBD1
CDR3aa: CASSWDREADTQYF
CDR3nt: TGCGCCAGCAGCTGGGACAGGGAGGCAGATACGCAGTATTTT